Shown below are 27 T cell receptor beta chains from a single sample sequenced in a study of T cells after yellow fever vaccination. TCRdb fed the 5' RACE reads into MiXCR, producing one record per CDR3 protein. The repertoire holds a few hundred thousand distinct CDR3 sequences, about a sixth seen once, with around a sixth in the top ten. This material consisted of PBMCs, taken less than 6 days after the first yellow fever vaccination. The receptors here all came from a young man who received the YFV17D yellow fever vaccine.

This clonotype was found a few times. The chain has TRBV7-9 and TRBJ2-1, with 9 nucleotides matching TRBD2. The CDR3 is 15 amino acids. Germline assignment: CDR1 SEHNR and CDR2 FQNEAQ (reference sequence). Trimming at V came to 6 bases and at J to 3 bases, leaving 6 bases not matched to a gene. The CDR3 protein is CASRPIAGDYNEQFF. CDR3 bases: TGTGCCAGCAGGCCTATAGCGGGGGACTACAATGAGCAGTTCTTC.

This clonotype was picked up many times. This chain connects TRBV7-9 to TRBJ1-5, with D unclear. The V end was cut by 5 bases, the J end by 3 bases, with 11 bases between. CDR3 length: 14 amino acids. The germline V gene encodes CDR1 SEHNR and CDR2 FQNEAQ (reference sequence). The CDR3 here is CASSPDGTNQPQHF. CDR3 nucleotide sequence: TGTGCCAGCAGCCCCGACGGAACCAATCAGCCCCAGCATTTT.

This sequence joins TRBV12-3 or TRBV12-4 and TRBJ1-5; D gene ambiguous. The CDR3 contains 13 residues. The V end lost 2 bases, the J end lost 7 bases, and 9 bases lay between the germline ends. This CDR3 reads CASSLRLQQPQHF. CDR3 DNA: TGTGCCAGCAGTTTAAGGTTACAGCAGCCCCAGCATTTT.

This clonotype has only a few counts. The chain joins TRBV10-3 to TRBJ1-2; TRBD1 agrees at 8 bases. This CDR3 contains 14 residues. The V gene's germline CDR1 is ENHRY and CDR2 SYGVKD. V was clipped by 2 bases and J by 6 bases; unmatched bases: 5. The CDR3 DNA reads as TGTGCCATCAGTGAGGCCGAGACAGGGGATGGCTACACCTTC. Translating it yields CAISEAETGDGYTF.

This clonotype was observed a handful of times. The chain employs TRBV4-1 and TRBJ2-3; 7 bases map to TRBD1. V was pared by 1 base and J by 2 bases, with 9 bases of the junction left unmatched. This CDR3 is built from 17 residues. Germline CDR1 MGHRA, CDR2 YSYEKL. The CDR3 coding sequence is TGCGCCAGCAGCCAAGCTGGACAGGTGGACCCCACAGATACGCAGTATTTT. The encoded protein is CASSQAGQVDPTDTQYF.

This clonotype was seen a handful of times. V usage is TRBV6-5 and J usage is TRBJ2-4; D might be TRBD1 (6 bases). The germline gives CDR1 MNHEY, CDR2 SVGAGI. The CDR3 runs to 12 residues. V was pared by 11 bases and J by 2 bases, with 10 bases between. CDR3 DNA sequence: TGTGCCTGCCGGGACACCAAAAACATTCAGTACTTC. Encoded protein: CACRDTKNIQYF.

V gene TRBV7-2 combines with J gene TRBJ2-4; D ambiguous. Deletions cut 2 bases from V and 4 bases from J, with 0 bases between. Germline CDR1 is SGHTA and CDR2 is FQGNSA. CDR3 length: 11 residues. CDR3 nucleotides: TGTGCCAGCAGCTTAAAAAACATTCAGTACTTC. Its protein product is CASSLKNIQYF.

The chain has TRBV5-1 and TRBJ2-1; TRBD1 aligns across 7 bases. J lost 7 bases, V lost 3 bases, and 7 bases had no gene match. The CDR3 totals 14 residues. CDR1 is SGHRS, CDR2 YFSETQ, per germline. DNA of the CDR3: TGCGCCAGCAGCTCGTCCGGGACAGAGAATGAGCAGTTCTTC. This gives the protein CASSSSGTENEQFF.

The chain carries TRBV6-2 or TRBV6-3 and TRBJ2-3; 9 nucleotides agree with TRBD2. The CDR3 spans 17 residues. Trimming took 6 bases from V and 2 from J; bases not matched to a gene: 12. The germline gives CDR1 MNHEY, CDR2 SVGEGT. The CDR3 region has the DNA TGTGCCAGCAGACGCCCCGGGACTAGCTTTGACACAGATACGCAGTATTTT. It encodes CASRRPGTSFDTDTQYF.

The rearrangement joins TRBV4-3 to TRBJ1-3, with D uncertain. V lost 5 bases to trimming and J lost 4 bases, with 12 bases between them. CDR3 length: 14 amino acids. Germline values: CDR1 LGHNA, CDR2 YSLEER. CDR3 bases: TGCGCCAGCAGCGAGTGGGAAAAAGGAAACACCATATATTTT. Translation gives CASSEWEKGNTIYF.

This clonotype was counted between two and nine times. This sequence joins TRBV6-5 and TRBJ1-6; 10 nucleotides align to TRBD1. The CDR3 runs to 15 residues. Per germline, CDR1 MNHEY and CDR2 SVGAGI. With 1 base clipped from V and 10 bases from J, the junction kept 4 bases outside the gene matches. DNA of the CDR3: TGTGCCAGCAGTTACTTCGGGACAGGGGACTCACCCCTCCACTTT. This gives the protein CASSYFGTGDSPLHF.

This clonotype was detected only a few times. The J gene is TRBJ2-5, the V gene TRBV24-1; D uncertain. The CDR3 extends over 15 amino acids. The germline CDR1 and CDR2 sequences are KGHDR and SFDVKD. Trimming removed 4 bases at V and 2 bases at J, with 13 bases between. The CDR3 DNA follows: TGTGCCACCAGTGACACGGGCGGAACACAAGAGACCCAGTACTTC. It is translated as CATSDTGGTQETQYF.

This clonotype turned up a few times. J is TRBJ2-5 and V is TRBV6-5; tentative D call: TRBD2 (6 bases). V lost 4 bases, J lost 0 bases, and 9 bases lay in between. CDR3 size: 14 residues. Germline V lookup: CDR1 MNHEY, CDR2 SVGAGI. The CDR3 is CASSLRTNQETQYF. The CDR3 DNA is TGTGCCAGCAGTTTGAGGACTAACCAAGAGACCCAGTACTTC.

V gene TRBV18 combines with J gene TRBJ1-1; the match to TRBD1 covers 10 bases. The J segment lost 3 bases and the V segment lost 1 base, leaving 5 bases of the junction unmatched. This CDR3 has 16 residues. The germline CDR1 and CDR2 sequences are KGHSH and LQKENI. The CDR3 sequence: CASSPQTGGGHTEAFF. The CDR3 bases are TGTGCCAGCTCACCACAGACAGGGGGCGGCCACACTGAAGCTTTCTTT.

The table lists this clonotype with a count of one. This rearrangement joins TRBV3-1 to TRBJ1-3; tentatively, D is TRBD1 (5 bases). The CDR3 sequence is 16 residues long. CDR1 LGHDT and CDR2 YNNKEL come from the germline V gene (reference sequence). Deletions cut 1 base from V and 1 base from J, with 11 bases between. This chain's CDR3 is CASSQGPQGSGNTIYF. The CDR3 nucleotides read TGTGCCAGCAGCCAAGGGCCCCAGGGATCTGGAAACACCATATATTTT.

In this sample, this clonotype turned up a few times. V and J are TRBV5-1 and TRBJ1-6, with D unresolved. The germline V gene has CDR1 SGHRS and CDR2 YFSETQ. V lost 0 bases and J 6 bases, leaving 7 bases between the germline ends. The CDR3 runs to 14 residues. The CDR3 loop is CASSLEEINSPLHF. DNA of the CDR3: TGCGCCAGCAGCTTGGAGGAGATTAATTCACCCCTCCACTTT. The whole variable domain, filled in from reference TRBV5-1 and TRBJ1-6, reads KAGVTQTPRYLIKTRGQQVTLSCSPISGHRSVSWYQQTPGQGLQFLFEYFSETQRNKGNFPGRFSGRQFSNSRSEMNVSTLELGDSALYLCASSLEEINSPLHFGNGTRLTVT.

This clonotype was observed many times. The rearrangement uses TRBV12-3 or TRBV12-4 and TRBJ1-2; D is ambiguous. V shed 2 bases and J shed 8 bases, with 15 bases lying between them. CDR3 size: 14 residues. For the CDR3, the DNA is TGTGCCAGCAGTTTATACGAGACGCGCGAGGGCTACACCTTC. Protein product: CASSLYETREGYTF.

Here the CDR3 reads CSAPLGLAPNEQFF. In DNA, the CDR3 is TGCAGTGCCCCGTTAGGACTAGCGCCTAATGAGCAGTTCTTC. The V call is TRBV20-1, the J call TRBJ2-1; 9 bases match TRBD2. CDR1 is DFQATT, CDR2 SNEGSKA, per germline (reference sequence). Trimming took 6 bases from V and 7 from J; bases not matched to a gene: 10. The CDR3 sequence is 14 residues long.

V and J are TRBV3-1 and TRBJ2-3; tentative D call: TRBD1 (6 bases). V lost 3 bases and J lost 4, with 11 bases in between. Germline CDR1 LGHDT, CDR2 YNNKEL (reference sequence). CDR3 length: 14 amino acids. The CDR3 spells CASSHATGSDTQYF. CDR3 DNA: TGTGCCAGCAGCCACGCTACAGGGTCAGATACGCAGTATTTT.

This clonotype appeared a few times. The V and J genes are TRBV29-1 and TRBJ2-1; D gene uncertain. CDR1 and CDR2 from the germline V gene are SQVTM and ANQGSEA. V gave up 4 bases and J gave up 6 bases, with 4 bases separating them. There are 10 residues in the CDR3. This CDR3 reads CSVVPNEQFF. Here the CDR3 DNA reads TGCAGCGTTGTCCCCAATGAGCAGTTCTTC.

DNA for the CDR3: TGTGCCAGCAGTTTACAAGTCTATGGCTACACCTTC. Translated, it gives CASSLQVYGYTF. V is TRBV12-3 or TRBV12-4 and J is TRBJ1-2; D uncertain. The CDR3 consists of 12 residues. The germline V and J ends were trimmed by 2 bases and 4 bases, with 5 bases remaining between them.

The rearrangement uses TRBV4-2 and TRBJ2-2; D is undetermined. Germline loops: CDR1 LGHNA, CDR2 YNFKEQ. The CDR3 totals 16 residues. Trimming left V 0 bases short and J 0 bases short, with 8 bases between. The CDR3 DNA reads as TGTGCCAGCAGCCAAGAGGACGGAGCGAACACCGGGGAGCTGTTTTTT. Its protein is CASSQEDGANTGELFF.

This clonotype has a count of ten or more. The chain recombines TRBV11-2 with TRBJ2-7, with 9 bases identical to TRBD1. Germline CDR1 SGHAT, CDR2 FQNNGV. The CDR3 is 13 amino acids. CDR3 sequence: CASSLDRGYEQYV. CDR3 sequence (DNA): TGCGCCAGCAGCTTGGACAGGGGCTACGAGCAGTACGTC.

This clonotype has only a few counts. The V call is TRBV5-4, the J call TRBJ1-1; tentatively, D is TRBD1 (6 bases). The CDR3 length is 12 residues. The V end lost 9 bases, the J end lost 5 bases, and 14 bases lay between the germline ends. Per the germline V gene, CDR1 is SGHNT and CDR2 is YYREEE (reference sequence). Written as DNA, the CDR3 is TGTGCCACCGCCTTACAGGGTACTGAAGCTTTCTTT. Amino acid sequence: CATALQGTEAFF. Full variable domain (missing parts from reference TRBV5-4 and TRBJ1-1): ETGVTQSPTHLIKTRGQQVTLRCSSQSGHNTVSWYQQALGQGPQFIFQYYREEENGRGNFPPRFSGLQFPNYSSELNVNALELDDSALYLCATALQGTEAFFGQGTRLTVV.

Many counts were recorded for this clonotype. The rearrangement joins TRBV6-1 to TRBJ2-1; possible D gene TRBD1, 6 bases. The CDR3 sequence is 15 residues long. Germline CDR1 and CDR2: MNHNS and SASEGT. Trimming pared 2 bases from V and 7 bases from J, leaving 15 bases between. The CDR3 spells CASSERAGEGNEQFF. In DNA, the CDR3 is TGTGCCAGCAGTGAAAGGGCAGGGGAAGGGAATGAGCAGTTCTTC.

This clonotype has a handful of counts. The chain recombines TRBV19 with TRBJ1-2; D is unclear. The germline V and J ends were trimmed by 6 bases and 7 bases, with 9 bases remaining between them. This CDR3 region has 11 residues. Germline CDR1 and CDR2: LNHDA and SQIVND (reference sequence). The CDR3 protein is CASRQVAGYTF. The DNA for the CDR3 is TGTGCCAGTAGGCAGGTGGCTGGCTACACCTTC.

In nucleotides, the CDR3 is TGCGCCAGCAGCCTGATCCGGGAAACCGGGGAGCTGTTTTTT. It specifies CASSLIRETGELFF. The chain carries TRBV4-3 and TRBJ2-2; D may be TRBD2 (5 bases). The CDR3 sequence is 14 residues long. The germline gives CDR1 LGHNA, CDR2 YSLEER. The ends were cut back, 4 bases at V and 5 bases at J, with 11 bases in the middle.